This T cell receptor beta chain was recovered during a study of HIV-infected patients and healthy controls (dated by TCRdb to 2013 to 2014). For the study in its entirety: Although they stayed below normal ranges, CD4 counts in 14 of 16 patients rose modestly but significantly after three months of therapy. No consistent shift in CD8 counts was seen during early therapy, whereas a slight rise was seen in the CD4:CD8 ratio. After a further year of therapy, viral load was undetectable in all patients, having already become undetectable in 11 of 16 patients by the second bleed. The question the study tested was whether immune perturbation and reconstitution could be captured by deep TCR repertoire sequencing of small blood samples from HIV patients. Overall T-cell lymphocytopenia was not observed in the patients, and no significant difference from controls was found in total CDR3 counts per chain.

In the case of this clonotype: What this receptor recognizes is not known. Base quality data are lacking; no much larger clone is found one base away.

Using SuperScript III with primers targeting the alpha and beta constant regions, around 500 ng of RNA was reverse transcribed. Alpha and beta chain libraries were generated separately via chain-specific third strand synthesis with multiplexing indices. To avoid primer bias, the protocol used one single primer pair to amplify every rearrangement within a chain, and the protocol also attached molecular barcodes to each cDNA molecule. T4 RNA Ligase 1 joined purified cDNA to a 5' RACE adapter that carried a random hexamer and the SP2 sequencing primer site. Second strand synthesis was performed with Phusion polymerase and primed from the SP2 site, and slow temperature ramps were applied to favor optimal annealing. Joined together, two random hexamer sequences that had both been added before amplification formed the 12-nucleotide barcode of each molecule. P5 and P7 adapter elements plus a second index were added in a short first PCR, which was followed by an approximately 20-cycle amplification PCR with P5s and P7 primers. The libraries went through 25 to 35 PCR cycles in total, were quantified on a Qubit, were sized on a Bioanalyzer, and were diluted to approximately 4.2 nM. Sequencing of the normalized libraries was done on an Illumina MiSeq using 2 x 250 paired-end kits. Reverse transcription reactions underwent purification over MinElute columns, with elution into 10 ul Tris-Cl. Adapter ligations were incubated for 20 to 25 hours at 16 degrees C and subsequently purified with AMPure XP beads at a 1:1 ratio. Concerning the study's data processing: Demultiplexed FASTQ files were processed with a modified Decombinator by which V, J, insert and barcode information was output. Sequences sharing a barcode but differing from the dominant sequence were discarded as errors, and barcodes clustered at Levenshtein distance 3 were counted to estimate original cDNA molecules. Downstream analyses used R packages ineq, vegan, igraph and RCytoscape, with IMGT nomenclature and CDR3 definitions. V gene usage was computed over distinct sequences, each TCR counted once to avoid skew from clonal expansion. Similarity networks connected unique CDR3 amino acid sequences within a donor whenever two sequences differed by a single Levenshtein edit. In the repertoires, a search was made for a compiled set of published HIV-specific CDR3s (more than 85 alpha, around 710 beta) and CMV-specific CDR3s (around 13 alpha, around 230 beta). Random subsampling to size-matched repertoires demonstrated that the decreased diversity in patients did not result from their lower sequence numbers. TCRdb cleaned the public reads at Q25 with fastp, built clones with MiXCR and kept in-frame beta chains. Each CDR3 protein appears once, grouped with its most common genes and DNA. TCRdb's processing, not the authors' own work, is the source of the V and J calls. The sample data list about 10,000 distinct CDR3 sequences, and 10% of these were observed just once. About a sixth of the sample is in the top ten clones.

What the work shows at the level of the full study, not this receptor alone: In size-matched repertoire data, the apparent post-therapy recovery of the Gini index in HIV-infected patients was not replicated. The dynamics of distinct T-cell subpopulations could not be separated, and sequencing depth was restricted, because whole blood was used. The study cohorts differed slightly in age and sex profile, but those differences did not account for the observed differences in diversity. HLA typing of donors was not performed in the study. Alpha-chain CDR3s from MAIT cells occurred at high frequency in healthy controls but were severely depleted in HIV+ repertoires. Processing included only sixteen HIV-infected individuals, and this was regarded by the authors as a major limit on how widely the findings apply. Rare events from HIV-infected data received too much weight under size-matching, and comparisons were complicated by unequal numbers of distinct sequences between patients and controls. Compared with untreated HIV+ repertoires, healthy control repertoires had roughly threefold more distinct CDR3s and a higher Shannon diversity. More CDR3s were shared between individuals among healthy controls than among HIV+ patients, as measured by Jaccard index and by the count of highly shared sequences. The pairing of alpha and beta chains was not determined in the samples. HIV-infected repertoires had significantly higher mean Gini indices than controls, possibly reflecting oligoclonality. Most CMV-associated CDR3s became more frequent during therapy, although their change was not significant, whereas HIV-associated CDR3s showed a significant decrease in frequency. Eight alpha and eight beta V genes showed significantly different mean usage between HIV-infected patients and controls.

Since whole blood was used without any cell fractionation, the repertoire reflected all peripheral T cells in unsorted form. For RNA extraction, 2 to 3 ml of peripheral blood was collected into Tempus tubes. HIV-infected adults who had not yet received antiretroviral therapy and were about to begin treatment were enrolled, with the first sixteen eligible patients processed. Patients were deemed ineligible for enrollment if they had febrile or AIDS-related illness, tumors, hepatitis B or C coinfection, immunomodulatory therapy, recent vaccination or treatment interruptions. Residual genomic DNA was removed with the TURBO-DNase kit and globin mRNA was depleted with GLOBINclear. The study collected pretreatment blood from HIV-infected patients just before antiretroviral therapy was started. The V end loses 3 bases and the J end loses 9 bases, and a stretch of 3 bases separates them. For CDR1 and CDR2, the germline V gene lists SNHLY and FYNNEI. Taken from cysteine to phenylalanine, the CDR3 has 10 residues. Only the CDR3 DNA stays, 30 bases, in frame from base 1.

The chain is assembled from TRBV2 and TRBJ2-1, with no confident D gene call. This receptor was identified in an adult with HIV infection. The sample consisted of blood, taken before antiretroviral therapy. Here the CDR3 is given as CASSEAEQFF. Here is the DNA: TGTGCCAGCAGTGAGGCTGAGCAGTTCTTC.